This T cell receptor (beta chain) appears in the sequencing data of a study of control samples from healthy donors and cancer patients. Using immunoSEQ multiplex PCR, the repertoire was profiled, and TCRdb retains in-frame clones only, with some absent. Of about 40,000 clones listed, approximately 90% were seen once; the top ten hold around 3.6%. A single count supports this clone. Germline CDR1 and CDR2: ENHRY and SYGVKD. V gave up 3 bases and J gave up 3 bases; unmatched junction bases: 11. CDR3 length equals 17 residues. The sample comprised blood. This chain links TRBV10-3 with TRBJ1-2, with 9 bases fitting TRBD1. The TCR originated in a woman between 50 and 59 years old in good health. CDR3 region: CAISETLPGQGDYGYTF. CDR3 sequence (DNA): TGTGCCATCAGTGAAACCCTACCGGGACAGGGTGACTATGGCTACACCTTC.